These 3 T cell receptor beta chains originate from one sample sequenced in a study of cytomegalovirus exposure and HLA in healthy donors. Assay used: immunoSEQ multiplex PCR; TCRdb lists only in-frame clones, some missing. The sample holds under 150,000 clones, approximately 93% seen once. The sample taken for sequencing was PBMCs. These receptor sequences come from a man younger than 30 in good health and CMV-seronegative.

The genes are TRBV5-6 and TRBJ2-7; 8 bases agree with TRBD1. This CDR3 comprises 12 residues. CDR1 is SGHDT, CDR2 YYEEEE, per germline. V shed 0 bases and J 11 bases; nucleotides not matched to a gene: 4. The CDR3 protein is CASSLEQGEEYF. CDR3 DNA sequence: TGTGCCAGCAGCTTGGAACAGGGGGAAGAGTACTTC.

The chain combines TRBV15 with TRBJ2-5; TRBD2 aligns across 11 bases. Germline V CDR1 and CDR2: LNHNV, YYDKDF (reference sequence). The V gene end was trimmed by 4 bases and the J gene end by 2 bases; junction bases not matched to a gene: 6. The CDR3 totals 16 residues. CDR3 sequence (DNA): TGTGCCACCAGCACTTCTAGCGGGAGGCAACAAGAGACCCAGTACTTC. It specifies CATSTSSGRQQETQYF.

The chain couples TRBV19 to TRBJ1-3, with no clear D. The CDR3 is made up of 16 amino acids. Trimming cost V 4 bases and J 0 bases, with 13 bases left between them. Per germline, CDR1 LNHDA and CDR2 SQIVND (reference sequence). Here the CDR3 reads CASSRATGNSGNTIYF. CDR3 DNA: TGTGCCAGTAGTAGAGCCACGGGGAACTCTGGAAACACCATATATTTT.